This T cell receptor (beta chain) emerged from a study of blood T cell repertoires in COVID-19. Study overall: The United States, Italy and Spain were the sources of the acute and convalescent COVID-19 samples. Sample material is recorded as cDNA or gDNA derived from T cells, B-cell-depleted T cells, or PBMCs.

As processed by the authors: Reference gene primer amplification yielded estimated nucleated cell counts. Sequencing used immunoSEQ multiplex PCR; TCRdb keeps in-frame clones, though not all of them. Clonal size and the V and J genes are those of that table, whereas D and trimming came from the DNA. The table records about 200,000 clones, more than 85% of them present only once. Germline CDR1 reads SGHRS; CDR2 reads YFSETQ. V dropped 1 base and J dropped 0; count of bases not matched to a gene: 3. The CDR3 loop spans 17 amino acids. A Seattle source enrolled patients during active infection and followed them longitudinally.

The sample was peripheral blood. V is TRBV5-1 and J is TRBJ2-6, with 8 bases fitting TRBD1. The source is a woman between 50 and 59 years old with COVID-19, enrolled during active disease. CDR3 residues: CASSLWDRNSGANVLTF. The DNA of the CDR3 is TGCGCCAGCAGCTTGTGGGACAGGAACTCTGGGGCCAACGTCCTGACTTTC.